This is a list of T cell receptor beta chains from one sample in a study of T cell repertoires in cytomegalovirus infection. TCRdb independently ran MiXCR on the reads; one entry per CDR3 protein. The sample has under 800,000 distinct CDR3 sequences, 20% to 25% seen once; the top ten hold around 8%. Material: CD8+ T cells from PBMCs. The source of these receptors is a human donor in good health (CMV status not recorded). Some clones in this sample may be carry-over from other donors' samples. CDR3s include the opening cysteine and the closing phenylalanine or tryptophan. The D gene is left open where the match is weak. Clone size is shown for a subset of rows, as once, few, many or a class of expanded clone.

D gene,clone size,V gene,J gene,CDR3 length,CDR3 protein,CDR3 DNA
.,many,TRBV7-9,TRBJ1-1,13,CASSFYEGREAFF,TGTGCCAGCAGCTTTTACGAAGGGAGGGAAGCTTTCTTT
.,many,TRBV7-6,TRBJ2-5,15,CASSLVDSREETQYF,TGTGCCAGCAGCTTAGTGGATAGTAGGGAAGAGACCCAGTACTTC
.,few,TRBV11-2,TRBJ2-3,15,CASSFFSDQTDTQYF,TGTGCCAGCAGCTTTTTTTCTGACCAAACAGATACGCAGTATTTT
.,few,TRBV28,TRBJ1-4,14,CASSLLAYNEKLFF,TGTGCCAGCAGTTTATTGGCTTATAATGAAAAACTGTTTTTT
TRBD1,.,TRBV27,TRBJ1-2,13,CASSVGQGVAYTF,TGTGCCAGCAGTGTCGGACAGGGAGTAGCCTACACCTTC
.,.,TRBV20-1,TRBJ2-7,15,CSARPTQELSYEQYF,TGCAGTGCTAGGCCGACCCAAGAATTATCCTACGAGCAGTACTTC
TRBD2,few,TRBV2,TRBJ2-2,18,CASWLAGGETQDTGELFF,TGTGCCAGCTGGCTAGCGGGGGGGGAAACCCAGGACACCGGGGAGCTGTTTTTT
TRBD1,.,TRBV27,TRBJ1-1,16,CASSGPGQIMNTEAFF,TGTGCCAGCAGCGGCCCGGGACAGATTATGAACACTGAAGCTTTCTTT
.,many,TRBV7-2,TRBJ1-5,15,CASSVRDGLNQPQHF,TGTGCCAGCAGCGTCCGGGACGGACTTAATCAGCCCCAGCATTTT
.,few,TRBV27,TRBJ1-3,14,CASSTARAGNTIYF,TGTGCCAGCAGTACAGCCAGGGCTGGAAACACCATATATTTT
.,.,TRBV12-3/TRBV12-4,TRBJ2-7,16,CASSWGGGPRSYEQYF,TGTGCCAGCAGTTGGGGAGGGGGCCCACGTTCGTACGAGCAGTACTTC
.,few,TRBV7-9,TRBJ2-1,11,CASSSVPEQFF,TGTGCCAGCAGCTCGGTCCCTGAGCAGTTCTTC
.,few,TRBV9,TRBJ2-5,14,CASSVGRGRETQYF,TGTGCCAGCAGCGTAGGTCGGGGGCGAGAGACCCAGTACTTC
.,many,TRBV19,TRBJ2-1,11,CASSIYNEQFF,TGTGCCAGCAGTATATACAATGAGCAGTTCTTC
.,.,TRBV19,TRBJ1-2,15,CASTYTYTADYGYTF,TGTGCCAGTACCTACACATACACCGCGGACTATGGCTACACCTTC
.,few,TRBV20-1,TRBJ1-1,14,CSARDGRQHTEAFF,TGCAGTGCTAGAGATGGCCGCCAACACACTGAAGCTTTCTTT
.,.,TRBV12-3/TRBV12-4,TRBJ2-2,13,CASRSFETGELFF,TGTGCCAGCAGATCCTTCGAGACCGGGGAGCTGTTTTTT
TRBD1,many,TRBV5-1,TRBJ1-2,12,CASKTGGNGYTF,TGCGCCAGCAAGACAGGGGGTAACGGCTACACCTTC
TRBD2,.,TRBV20-1,TRBJ2-1,14,CSARVAGGDNEQFF,TGCAGTGCTAGAGTGGCGGGGGGGGACAATGAGCAGTTCTTC
TRBD1,.,TRBV7-6,TRBJ1-5,15,CASSSTGGSNQPQHF,TGTGCCAGCAGTTCGACAGGGGGAAGCAATCAGCCCCAGCATTTT
TRBD1,.,TRBV29-1,TRBJ2-5,14,CSFGGQGGRETQYF,TGCAGCTTCGGAGGACAGGGTGGGCGAGAGACCCAGTACTTC
TRBD1,.,TRBV10-3,TRBJ2-3,19,CAISDLAGGQSGGTDTQYF,TGTGCCATCAGTGACTTGGCAGGGGGCCAATCAGGGGGCACAGATACGCAGTATTTT
TRBD2,.,TRBV19,TRBJ2-1,15,CASTVGLAGLNEQFF,TGTGCCAGTACCGTGGGACTAGCAGGTCTCAATGAGCAGTTCTTC
.,.,TRBV20-1,TRBJ1-1,14,CSARDIRTVLEAFF,TGCAGTGCTAGAGATATAAGGACAGTCCTTGAAGCTTTCTTT
.,many,TRBV15,TRBJ2-5,16,CATSRDTGAGPETQYF,TGTGCCACCAGCAGAGATACCGGCGCGGGGCCAGAGACCCAGTACTTC
.,many,TRBV7-2,TRBJ2-2,12,CASTRSTGELFF,TGTGCCAGCACCCGAAGCACCGGGGAGCTGTTTTTT
TRBD1,.,TRBV5-5,TRBJ2-7,15,CASSPDRDSFYEQYF,TGTGCCAGCAGCCCCGACCGGGACAGCTTCTACGAGCAGTACTTC
.,many,TRBV6-4,TRBJ2-2,14,CASRGRGDTGELFF,TGTGCCAGCAGAGGCAGGGGCGACACCGGGGAGCTGTTTTTT
TRBD2,many,TRBV12-3/TRBV12-4,TRBJ2-1,16,CASSLAPGGGPNEQFF,TGTGCCAGCAGTTTAGCGCCGGGGGGGGGCCCCAATGAGCAGTTCTTC
.,.,TRBV7-2,TRBJ1-4,15,CASSLEDATNEKLFF,TGTGCCAGCAGCTTAGAAGATGCAACTAATGAAAAACTGTTTTTT
.,.,TRBV7-9,TRBJ2-7,13,CASSLGRGHEQYF,TGTGCCAGCAGCTTAGGCCGGGGGCACGAGCAGTACTTC
TRBD1,.,TRBV6-5,TRBJ1-1,16,CASSYSGQALNTEAFF,TGTGCCAGCAGTTACTCGGGACAGGCTCTGAACACTGAAGCTTTCTTT
.,many,TRBV12-3/TRBV12-4,TRBJ2-6,18,CASSFFSELSSGANVLTF,TGTGCCAGCAGTTTCTTCTCAGAACTTAGCTCTGGGGCCAACGTCCTGACTTTC
TRBD1,few,TRBV20-1,TRBJ1-2,12,CSAGQGAGGYTF,TGCAGTGCTGGACAGGGGGCGGGGGGCTACACCTTC
.,.,TRBV4-2,TRBJ2-1,14,CASSQAPGQDEQFF,TGTGCCAGCAGCCAAGCACCAGGTCAAGATGAGCAGTTCTTC
.,many,TRBV7-6,TRBJ2-7,13,CASSRTGSYEQYF,TGTGCCAGCAGTAGGACTGGCTCCTACGAGCAGTACTTC
.,few,TRBV5-8,TRBJ2-7,11,CASSWSYEQYF,TGTGCCAGCAGCTGGTCCTACGAGCAGTACTTC
.,many,TRBV4-1,TRBJ1-1,15,CASSQEYYRDTEAFF,TGCGCCAGCAGCCAAGAGTACTACAGGGACACTGAAGCTTTCTTT
.,few,TRBV29-1,TRBJ1-2,11,CSVESRNGYTF,TGCAGCGTTGAGTCAAGGAATGGCTACACCTTC
.,few,TRBV12-3/TRBV12-4,TRBJ2-5,14,CASSSPAVQETQYF,TGTGCCAGCAGTTCTCCTGCGGTTCAAGAGACCCAGTACTTC